The next 28 T cell receptor beta chains were all read from a single sample in a study of shared clonotypes between healthy human individuals. Here immunoSEQ multiplex PCR was the method, and the copy in TCRdb shows in-frame clones only, minus some. Altogether roughly 410,000 clones are present, roughly 96% being singletons, with the ten largest covering less than 0.35%. Sequencing was done on a sample of memory CD8+ T cells sorted from blood. Subset of the sample: CD45RO+ cells pooled with CCR7-negative TemRA cells. Receptors originate from a man younger than 40 in good health.

This chain joins TRBV15 and TRBJ2-1; D unclear. The length of the CDR3 is 11 residues. V was clipped by 0 bases and J by 12 bases, with 6 bases between them. Germline V gives CDR1 LNHNV, CDR2 YYDKDF (reference sequence). The CDR3 is CATSRDGGQFF. The CDR3, as DNA: TGTGCCACCAGCAGAGATGGCGGGCAGTTCTTC.

CDR3 residues: CASSQGVVQLLYF. The CDR3, as DNA: TGTGCCAGCAGCCAAGGGGTCGTACAGTTATTGTACTTC. The chain joins TRBV4-2 to TRBJ2-4; D remains ambiguous. The germline V and J ends were trimmed by 1 base and 15 bases, with 16 bases remaining between them. The CDR3 sequence is 13 residues long. The V gene's germline CDR1 is LGHNA and CDR2 YNFKEQ.

The chain carries TRBV19 and TRBJ2-3, with unresolved D. The CDR3 has 13 amino acids. Germline CDR1 LNHDA, CDR2 SQIVND (reference sequence). Trimming cost V 1 base and J 4 bases, with 6 bases left between them. The DNA of the CDR3 is TGTGCCAGTAGTATAGCCGCCGCAGATACGCAGTATTTT. Protein: CASSIAAADTQYF.

A word on this clone: An end of the junction does not agree with germline; a read error may underlie this. The identical CDR3 is also encoded by other nucleotide sequences in the sample. The gene calls are TRBV13 and TRBJ2-7, with D perhaps TRBD1 (5 bases). CDR1 and CDR2 from the germline V gene are PRHDT and FYEKMQ (reference sequence). CDR3 length equals 14 residues. The chain's CDR3 is CASSLVDSPYEQYF. CDR3 DNA: TGCGCCAGCAGCTTAGTTGACAGCCCGTACGAGCAGTACTTC.

This chain connects TRBV7-2 to TRBJ1-5, with 7 bases aligning to TRBD1. V trimming: 5 bases; J trimming: 2 bases; junction bases outside the gene matches: 3. This CDR3 comprises 14 residues. Germline CDR1 reads SGHTA; CDR2 reads FQGNSA. DNA of the CDR3: TGTGCCAGCAGCCATGACAGGGGCAATCAGCCCCAGCATTTT. It specifies CASSHDRGNQPQHF.

Here the CDR3 reads CASSLFEKLFF. The CDR3 nucleotides are TGTGCCAGCAGTTTATTTGAAAAACTGTTTTTT. V is TRBV27 and J is TRBJ1-4; no clear D gene. CDR1 MNHEY and CDR2 SMNVEV come from the germline V gene (reference sequence). The ends were cut back, 1 base at V and 7 bases at J, with 1 base in the middle. This CDR3 spans 11 amino acids.

The V call is TRBV10-2, the J call TRBJ2-7; tentative D call: TRBD2 (6 bases). Per the germline V gene, CDR1 is WSHSY and CDR2 is SAAADI. V was cut by 0 bases and J by 11 bases, with 20 bases left in between. The CDR3 sequence is 15 residues long. The CDR3 DNA is TGCGCCAGCAGTGAGTCGAAGAACGGCGCGGCGGGGAAGTACTTC. It yields the protein CASSESKNGAAGKYF.

This chain links TRBV6-5 with TRBJ2-3; 9 bases align to TRBD2. The CDR3 extends over 16 amino acids. V dropped 3 bases and J dropped 1; count of bases not matched to a gene: 5. Germline V gene lookup returns CDR1 MNHEY and CDR2 SVGAGI. This chain's CDR3 is CASSYGRLAGTDTQYF. CDR3 in DNA: TGTGCCAGCAGTTATGGGCGACTAGCGGGCACAGATACGCAGTATTTT.

The rearrangement joins TRBV13 to TRBJ2-6; 11 nucleotides align to TRBD2. The V gene's germline CDR1 is PRHDT and CDR2 FYEKMQ (reference sequence). This CDR3 has 18 amino acids. The junction had 8 bases not matched to a gene; V was cut back by 7 bases and J by 0 bases. The CDR3 reads CASTLAGGPLSGANVLTF. The DNA of the CDR3 is TGTGCCAGCACCCTAGCGGGAGGCCCTCTCTCTGGGGCCAACGTCCTGACTTTC.

This chain links TRBV23-1 with TRBJ2-7; the D is unclear. TRBV23-1 carries the ORF label, with uncertain function. CDR3 length equals 13 residues. V was trimmed by 0 bases and J by 3 bases, leaving 6 bases between them. CDR3 sequence (DNA): TGCGCCAGCAGTCAATCAAAAGGCTACGAGCAGTACTTC. Protein sequence: CASSQSKGYEQYF.

Note on this clone: A much larger clone sits a single nucleotide away, making a read error possible. The chain is built from TRBV5-6 and TRBJ1-1, with a possible D match to TRBD1 (5 bases). Germline V gene lookup returns CDR1 SGHDT and CDR2 YYEEEE. The V and J ends lost 2 bases and 3 bases respectively, with 5 bases between them. The CDR3 is 12 residues long. DNA of the CDR3: TGTGCCAGCAGCTTACAGGACACTGAAGCTTTCTTT. Translated, it gives CASSLQDTEAFF.

The J gene is TRBJ1-1, the V gene TRBV6-1; 8 bases map to TRBD1. CDR3 length: 17 amino acids. Trimming at V came to 4 bases and at J to 6 bases, leaving 16 bases not matched to a gene. CDR1 MNHNS and CDR2 SASEGT come from the germline V gene. The CDR3 reads CASSGALVKWTGSEAFF. The CDR3 DNA follows: TGTGCCAGCAGTGGAGCACTTGTTAAATGGACAGGGTCTGAAGCTTTCTTT.

The rearrangement links TRBV30 to TRBJ1-5; the match to TRBD1 covers 8 bases. The V segment lost 0 bases and the J segment 5 bases; nucleotides outside the gene matches: 6. The CDR3 extends over 15 amino acids. Germline CDR1 and CDR2: GTSNPN and SVGIG (reference sequence). For the CDR3, the DNA is TGTGCCTGGAGTGTACGGGGGACAGGAGATCAGCCCCAGCATTTT. Translated, it gives CAWSVRGTGDQPQHF.

In DNA, the CDR3 is TGCGCCAGCAGCTTGGGGGAGTACAGTCCTGGTAACGAGCAGTACTTC. Its translation is CASSLGEYSPGNEQYF. The chain combines TRBV5-1 with TRBJ2-7; D is possibly TRBD2 (5 bases). The CDR3 loop spans 16 amino acids. Deletions cut 0 bases from V and 5 bases from J, with 18 bases between. Germline values: CDR1 SGHRS, CDR2 YFSETQ.

The chain couples TRBV18 to TRBJ1-2; 7 bases align to TRBD1. CDR3 length equals 13 residues. Germline CDR1 and CDR2: KGHSH and LQKENI. The ends lost 4 bases at V and 4 bases at J; junction bases unmatched: 3. The CDR3 coding sequence is TGTGCCAGCTCACTGGACAGGACCTATGGCTACACCTTC. Translated, it gives CASSLDRTYGYTF.

The chain couples TRBV14 to TRBJ1-4; D unclear. The ends were cut back, 0 bases at V and 4 bases at J, with 21 bases in the middle. This CDR3 has 19 amino acids. Germline V lookup: CDR1 SGHDN, CDR2 FVKESK. CDR3 sequence (DNA): TGTGCCAGCAGCCAAGATCTACTGGGCCGGAGCACTTATAATGAAAAACTGTTTTTT. This sequence encodes CASSQDLLGRSTYNEKLFF.

The chain joins TRBV6-6 to TRBJ1-3; the D gene is possibly TRBD1 (5 bases). Germline V gives CDR1 MNHNY, CDR2 SVGAGI (reference sequence). The ends were cut back, 6 bases at V and 0 bases at J, with 9 bases in the middle. The CDR3 contains 14 residues. The CDR3 region has the DNA TGTGCCAGCAGGAGACAGAGCTCTGGAAACACCATATATTTT. Translated: CASRRQSSGNTIYF.

CDR3 sequence reads: CASSQDPSRGRGGELFF. The CDR3 bases are TGCGCCAGCAGCCAAGACCCTTCAAGGGGGCGAGGCGGGGAGCTGTTTTTT. The chain combines TRBV4-1 with TRBJ2-2; 7 bases are shared with TRBD1. The CDR3 is made up of 17 amino acids. The ends lost 0 bases at V and 7 bases at J; junction bases unmatched: 11. CDR1 is MGHRA, CDR2 YSYEKL, per germline.

This sequence joins TRBV6-1 and TRBJ2-1; 9 bases agree with TRBD2. The V and J ends lost 4 bases and 8 bases, in that order; junction bases with no gene match: 12. This CDR3 has 16 amino acids. CDR1 MNHNS and CDR2 SASEGT come from the germline V gene. The CDR3 DNA reads TGTGCCAGCAGTGCCGTGGCGGGAGGGCCGTGGGATGAGCAGTTCTTC. It translates to CASSAVAGGPWDEQFF.

The rearrangement joins TRBV2 to TRBJ1-2; possibly TRBD1 for D (6 bases). Germline loops: CDR1 SNHLY, CDR2 FYNNEI. Trimming stripped 8 bases from V and 7 bases from J, with 14 bases between. This CDR3 is built from 12 residues. CDR3 nucleotides: TGTGCCAGCCGCGGGGGCGTAGGTGGCTACACCTTC. It encodes CASRGGVGGYTF.

The V call is TRBV28, the J call TRBJ2-1; 14 nucleotides align to TRBD2. This CDR3 has 14 amino acids. With 6 bases clipped from V and 6 bases from J, the junction kept 1 base outside the gene matches. CDR1 is MDHEN and CDR2 is SYDVKM in the germline V gene. This CDR3 is CASRTSGRANEQFF. The CDR3 bases are TGTGCCAGCAGGACTAGCGGGAGGGCCAATGAGCAGTTCTTC.

The V gene is TRBV28, the J gene TRBJ1-2; 7 nucleotides match TRBD1. From germline, CDR1 is MDHEN and CDR2 SYDVKM. J lost 6 bases, V lost 10 bases, and 14 bases had no gene match. CDR3 length: 14 amino acids. CDR3 region: CATTDRSLGDGYTF. The CDR3 nucleotides are TGTGCCACCACGGACAGGTCCCTCGGGGATGGCTACACCTTC.

This chain uses TRBV13 with TRBJ1-2, with 10 nucleotides matching TRBD1. Germline-derived CDR1 and CDR2 are PRHDT and FYEKMQ (reference sequence). This CDR3 has 17 amino acids. V dropped 3 bases and J dropped 3; count of bases not matched to a gene: 10. The DNA for the CDR3 is TGTGCCAGCAGCTTCGGGGAGACAGGGGGCAGGGACTATGGCTACACCTTC. Translation: CASSFGETGGRDYGYTF.

This clone is a singleton in its sample. V gene TRBV29-1 combines with J gene TRBJ2-3; D may be TRBD2 (6 bases). Trimming took 4 bases from V and 0 from J, leaving 11 bases between them. The length of the CDR3 is 14 residues. Looked up from germline, CDR1 is SQVTM and CDR2 is ANQGSEA. The CDR3: CSVGPGASTDTQYF. As DNA, the CDR3 is TGCAGCGTTGGACCGGGAGCTAGCACAGATACGCAGTATTTT.

This chain uses TRBV10-3 with TRBJ2-3, with D unclear. CDR1 and CDR2 from the germline V gene are ENHRY and SYGVKD. V shed 2 bases and J shed 1 base, with 7 bases lying between them. This CDR3 is built from 14 residues. The CDR3 nucleotides read TGTGCCATCAGTGAGGAGAGAGGCACAGATACGCAGTATTTT. Protein: CAISEERGTDTQYF.

The V call is TRBV11-2, the J call TRBJ2-3, with D possibly being TRBD1 or TRBD2 (5 bases each). Between the trimmed V and J ends, which lost 1 base and 2 bases, there was a span of 10 bases. Germline V lookup: CDR1 SGHAT, CDR2 FQNNGV. This CDR3 is built from 15 residues. CDR3 in DNA: TGTGCCAGCAGCTTAGTTAGGGGAGTCACAGATACGCAGTATTTT. It codes for CASSLVRGVTDTQYF.

This chain links TRBV7-9 with TRBJ2-5; tentatively, D is TRBD2 (6 bases). V lost 2 bases and J 3 bases, leaving 13 bases between the germline ends. CDR1 and CDR2 from the germline V gene are SEHNR and FQNEAQ (reference sequence). This CDR3 comprises 15 residues. In DNA, the CDR3 is TGTGCCAGCAGCTTATTCCGGGGGATTAAAGAGACCCAGTACTTC. Protein product: CASSLFRGIKETQYF. Variable domain in full (rest from reference TRBV7-9 and TRBJ2-5): DTGVSQNPRHKITKRGQNVTFRCDPISEHNRLYWYRQTLGQGPEFLTYFQNEAQLEKSRLLSDRFSAERPKGSFSTLEIQRTEQGDSAMYLCASSLFRGIKETQYFGPGTRLLVL.

In the case of this clone: One end of the junction varies from germline; a read error may be responsible. The J gene is TRBJ1-4, the V gene TRBV30; D unresolved. This CDR3 region has 8 residues. From germline, CDR1 is GTSNPN and CDR2 SVGIG (reference sequence). The CDR3 DNA follows: TGTGCCTGGAGTTTGGTTCCATTT. It specifies CAWSLVPF.